What follows are 18 T cell receptor beta chains derived from one specimen sequenced in a study of blood T cell repertoires in COVID-19. Clones were sequenced by immunoSEQ multiplex PCR, and TCRdb holds only the in-frame ones, with some missing. Of 50,000 to 65,000 clones listed, roughly four fifths are singletons. Input material: peripheral blood. The receptor set was obtained from a woman in her fifties or sixties with active or convalescent COVID-19.

The V call is TRBV6-6, the J call TRBJ2-2, with 7 bases lining up with TRBD1. The CDR3 length is 14 residues. The germline gives CDR1 MNHNY, CDR2 SVGAGI (reference sequence). The V segment lost 5 bases and the J segment 6 bases; nucleotides outside the gene matches: 6. The CDR3 protein is CASSTGADAGELFF. Written as DNA, the CDR3 is TGTGCCAGCAGTACAGGGGCAGACGCCGGGGAGCTGTTTTTT.

This clone has just one count. The chain employs TRBV18 and TRBJ2-7, with D possibly matching TRBD1 (6 bases). Germline lookup yields CDR1 KGHSH and CDR2 LQKENI. Trimming took off 1 base at V and 2 bases at J, with 9 bases between the two ends. This CDR3 is 14 amino acids long. CDR3 nucleotides: TGTGCCAGCTCACCACGACAGGCCCCCTACGAGCAGTACTTC. This gives the protein CASSPRQAPYEQYF.

This clone showed up just once. The V gene is TRBV3-1 (or the pseudogene TRBV3-2), the J gene TRBJ1-3, with D hard to call. Looked up from germline, CDR1 is LGHDT and CDR2 is YNNKEL (reference sequence). V was clipped by 6 bases and J by 2 bases, with 11 bases between them. CDR3 length: 14 residues. CDR3 nucleotides: TGTGCCAGCAGGCGGGGTGGAACTGGAAACACCATATATTTT. Translating gives CASRRGGTGNTIYF.

The chain recombines TRBV10-2 with TRBJ2-7, with D possibly being TRBD2 (5 bases). Germline loops: CDR1 WSHSY, CDR2 SAAADI. The V end lost 3 bases, the J end lost 0 bases, and 9 bases lay between the germline ends. The CDR3 extends over 14 amino acids. CDR3 sequence: CASSESGISYEQYF. As DNA, the CDR3 is TGCGCCAGCAGTGAATCCGGGATCTCCTACGAGCAGTACTTC.

On this clone itself: The junction and the germline gene differ at one end; a read error may be behind it. The CDR3 here is CSARDGRKQCF. The CDR3 DNA is TGCAGTGCTAGAGATGGGAGGAAGCAGTGCTTC. The J gene is TRBJ2-7, the V gene TRBV20-1; TRBD2 might be the D (6 bases). Per germline, CDR1 DFQATT and CDR2 SNEGSKA (reference sequence). This CDR3 has 11 amino acids.

This chain uses TRBV12-5 with TRBJ1-2; D is possibly TRBD1 (6 bases). Trimming left V 6 bases short and J 3 bases short, with 11 bases between. The CDR3 is 13 residues long. The germline gives CDR1 LGHNT, CDR2 FRNRAP. CDR3 in amino acids: CASGPQGYYGYTF. The CDR3 nucleotides read TGTGCTAGTGGGCCACAGGGCTACTATGGCTACACCTTC.

The rearrangement uses TRBV7-2 and TRBJ1-2, with 9 bases aligning to TRBD1. This CDR3 region has 15 residues. Germline V gene sequence: CDR1 SGHTA, CDR2 FQGNSA. With 5 bases clipped from V and 8 bases from J, the junction kept 12 bases outside the gene matches. The CDR3 sequence is CASSPKQGALSGYTF. Written as DNA, the CDR3 is TGTGCCAGCAGCCCCAAACAGGGGGCCCTGAGCGGCTACACCTTC.

This rearrangement joins TRBV2 to TRBJ1-2; D is possibly TRBD1 (6 bases). Germline V gene sequence: CDR1 SNHLY, CDR2 FYNNEI. V lost 4 bases to trimming and J lost 2 bases, with 17 bases between them. CDR3 length equals 16 residues. This CDR3 reads CASSARGGRTNYGYTF. CDR3 nucleotide sequence: TGTGCCAGCAGTGCGAGGGGGGGGCGTACGAACTATGGCTACACCTTC.

V is TRBV12-3 or TRBV12-4 and J is TRBJ2-3; D is ambiguous. The germline V and J ends were trimmed by 3 bases and 3 bases, with 7 bases remaining between them. This CDR3 spans 13 amino acids. CDR3: CASSLRRTDTQYF. As DNA, the CDR3 is TGTGCCAGCAGTTTGAGGCGGACAGATACGCAGTATTTT.

V and J are TRBV4-1 and TRBJ2-1, with 15 positions matching TRBD2. This CDR3 is built from 15 residues. The trim removed 0 bases at V and 13 bases at J, leaving 4 bases unmatched. Germline values: CDR1 MGHRA, CDR2 YSYEKL. DNA of the CDR3: TGCGCCAGCAGCCAAGATGGGACTAGCGGGAGGCCACAGTTCTTC. It translates to CASSQDGTSGRPQFF.

J is TRBJ2-1 and V is TRBV19; D ambiguous. The V and J ends lost 3 bases and 0 bases respectively, with 9 bases between them. This CDR3 region has 15 residues. Per germline, CDR1 LNHDA and CDR2 SQIVND (reference sequence). CDR3 amino acids: CASSIYSSSYNEQFF. CDR3 in DNA: TGTGCCAGTAGTATTTACAGTAGCTCCTACAATGAGCAGTTCTTC.

The chain combines TRBV15 with TRBJ2-1, with 7 bases that match TRBD1. The CDR3 sequence is 16 residues long. J was trimmed by 3 bases and V by 0 bases; bases with no gene match: 5. Germline values: CDR1 LNHNV, CDR2 YYDKDF (reference sequence). The CDR3 DNA follows: TGTGCCACCAGCAGAGATGTCGGACAGGTCTACAATGAGCAGTTCTTC. Translation gives CATSRDVGQVYNEQFF.

The chain employs TRBV27 and TRBJ2-5; the match to TRBD2 covers 13 bases. Germline V CDR1 and CDR2: MNHEY, SMNVEV (reference sequence). CDR3 length: 14 amino acids. The V and J ends lost 6 bases and 5 bases, in that order; junction bases with no gene match: 3. CDR3 coding DNA: TGTGCCAGCAGGGGACTAGCGGGAACGGAGACCCAGTACTTC. It translates to CASRGLAGTETQYF.

The chain joins TRBV10-2 to TRBJ2-7; D is possibly TRBD1 (5 bases). Per the germline V gene, CDR1 is WSHSY and CDR2 is SAAADI. CDR3 length: 11 amino acids. V shed 7 bases and J shed 3 bases, with 7 bases lying between them. The CDR3 bases are TGCGCCAGCAAAGACAGCTACGAGCAGTACTTC. Residues: CASKDSYEQYF.

As DNA, the CDR3 is TGTGCCAGCAGCCCCCGACAGGGGGCTAACTATGGCTACACCTTC. This gives the protein CASSPRQGANYGYTF. The chain joins TRBV4-2 to TRBJ1-2, with 9 bases aligning to TRBD1. V trimming: 4 bases; J trimming: 0 bases; junction bases outside the gene matches: 3. The germline V gene encodes CDR1 LGHNA and CDR2 YNFKEQ. The CDR3 consists of 15 residues.

The chain is built from TRBV6-1 and TRBJ1-2; TRBD1 might be the D (5 bases). V was pared by 0 bases and J by 12 bases, with 20 bases between. This CDR3 is built from 15 residues. Germline CDR1 reads MNHNS; CDR2 reads SASEGT. The CDR3 loop reads CASSEAPDGASANTF. The CDR3 DNA sequence: TGTGCCAGCAGTGAAGCGCCTGATGGGGCTTCAGCGAACACCTTC.

The rearrangement joins TRBV6-2 or TRBV6-3 to TRBJ2-5, with 9 nucleotides matching TRBD2. With V trimmed by 0 bases and J by 5 bases, 13 bases remained unmatched. The CDR3 has 18 amino acids. Per germline, CDR1 MNHEY and CDR2 SVGEGT. The CDR3 sequence: CASSYSRLADRQRETQYF. In DNA, the CDR3 is TGTGCCAGCAGTTACTCAAGACTAGCGGATCGACAAAGGGAGACCCAGTACTTC.

The chain uses TRBV5-4 and TRBJ1-2; D gene unclear. Germline V gene lookup returns CDR1 SGHNT and CDR2 YYREEE (reference sequence). There are 13 residues in the CDR3. Trimming left V 3 bases short and J 8 bases short, with 14 bases between. CDR3 loop: CASSSLFGEGYTF. CDR3 DNA: TGTGCCAGCAGCTCCTTATTCGGGGAGGGCTACACCTTC.